This T cell receptor (beta chain) was profiled in a study of post-analysis software for immune sequencing data. Germline CDR1 is DFQATT and CDR2 is SNEGSKA (reference sequence). The CDR3 extends over 17 amino acids. The J segment lost 1 base and the V segment lost 1 base, leaving 10 bases of the junction unmatched. Carried by the TCR beta cDNA libraries were unique molecular identifiers. From the PCR reads, TCRdb called clonotypes with MiXCR, one entry per CDR3 protein. Of roughly 400,000 distinct CDR3 sequences listed, approximately 37% are singletons. With respect to this clonotype: What it recognizes is unknown.

Overall study findings and caveats: Significantly lower normalized Chao1 diversity was seen in multiple sclerosis patients than in controls. Comparison of patients with controls showed five TRBV segments more frequent in patients, TRBV5-6, TRBV5-1 and TRBV20-1 among them.

The rearrangement uses TRBV20-1 and TRBJ1-1, with TRBD1 identical over 9 bases. The receptor comes from a girl aged 2 to 9 with multiple sclerosis. Material for sequencing was blood. CDR3: CSARGVPGQGTNTEAFF. Written as DNA, the CDR3 is TGCAGTGCTAGAGGAGTCCCGGGACAGGGAACGAACACTGAAGCTTTCTTT.